The clone carrying this T cell receptor beta chain was seen many times. The antigen is unknown. Germline V gives CDR1 KGHDR, CDR2 SFDVKD. V lost 3 bases and J lost 4, with 15 bases in between. This CDR3 region has 16 residues. This specimen belongs to a study of regulatory T cells in long-lasting Graves disease. Broader study findings: Among samples with persistent disease, TRBV28, TRBJ1-2 and TRBJ2-5 were favored.

Time point here: newly diagnosed GD, antithyroid drugs for less than 3 months. Scientists built the TCR library using RNA that was extracted from PBMCs. Building the TCR beta libraries relied on iRepertoire HTBI primers, and CDR3 regions underwent Arm-PCR. TCRdb independently ran MiXCR on the multiplex PCR reads; one entry per CDR3 protein. The sample contains hundreds of thousands of distinct CDR3 sequences, about 15% of which appear only once. These sequences were also reported in another study, on T cells in Graves' hyperthyroidism and ophthalmopathy.

The chain is built from TRBV24-1 and TRBJ2-1, with TRBD2 as a possible D gene (7 bases). The receptor was isolated from a man younger than 30 with Graves disease. The material sequenced was peripheral blood mononuclear cells (PBMCs), taken at new diagnosis, from a patient treated with antithyroid drugs. DNA of the CDR3: TGTGCCACCAGTGATACGGGGGGCGCTCAGTACAATGAGCAGTTCTTC. This gives the protein CATSDTGGAQYNEQFF.